This T cell receptor (beta chain) was obtained from a study of blood T cell repertoires in COVID-19. This CDR3 region has 16 residues. V lost 2 bases, J lost 3 bases, and 16 bases lay in between. Per the germline V gene, CDR1 is WNHNN and CDR2 is SYGVQD (reference sequence). Adults between roughly 18 and 95 years of age took part from fewer than 30 US areas. Categorization into cohorts depended on clinical history that participants reported. TCRdb's table, derived via immunoSEQ multiplex PCR, lists solely in-frame clones and lacks some. The sample includes around 250,000 clones, about nine tenths of them seen just once.

The sample comprised PBMCs or T cells enriched from blood (not recorded which). The chain links TRBV10-1 to TRBJ1-1; TRBD1 might be the D (5 bases). This TCR was sampled from a human donor in a cohort exposed to, infected with or recovered from COVID-19 (not recorded which). The donor label of this sample is uncertain. The CDR3 loop is CASSEPGTSRDTEAFF. CDR3 DNA sequence: TGCGCCAGCAGTGAGCCCGGGACTTCTCGGGACACTGAAGCTTTCTTT.